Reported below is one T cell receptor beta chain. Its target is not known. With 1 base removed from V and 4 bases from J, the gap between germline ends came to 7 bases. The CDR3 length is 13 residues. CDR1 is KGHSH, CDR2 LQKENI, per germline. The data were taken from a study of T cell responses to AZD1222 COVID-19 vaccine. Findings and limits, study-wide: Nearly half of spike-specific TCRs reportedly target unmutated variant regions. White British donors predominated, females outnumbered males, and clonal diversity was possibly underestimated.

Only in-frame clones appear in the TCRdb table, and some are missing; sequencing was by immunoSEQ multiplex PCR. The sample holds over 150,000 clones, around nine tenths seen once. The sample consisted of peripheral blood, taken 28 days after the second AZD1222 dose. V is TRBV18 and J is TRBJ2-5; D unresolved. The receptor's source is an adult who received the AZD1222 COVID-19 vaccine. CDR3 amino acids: CASSPRLRETQYF. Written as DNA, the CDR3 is TGTGCCAGCTCACCACGATTAAGAGAGACCCAGTACTTC.